This T cell receptor (beta chain) was obtained from a study of PD-1 blockade in mismatch repair-deficient tumors. Whole-study context: Patients had around 11 mismatch repair-deficient cancer types, all previously treated and progressing.

The table came from immunoSEQ multiplex PCR; TCRdb's copy has only in-frame clones and leaves some out. Of around 25,000 clones listed, about 81% are singletons. Study conclusions and caveats: Rapid post-treatment expansion, then contraction, generally preceding radiologic response, marked tumor-resident clones.

A few pembrolizumab responders had their TCRs sequenced. Per the germline V gene, CDR1 is SGHAT and CDR2 is FQNNGV. V lost 0 bases and J 6 bases, leaving 11 bases between the germline ends. The CDR3 is 14 residues long. To note about this clone: Its antigen is unidentified.

Source: PBMCs, taken before pembrolizumab treatment. The chain carries TRBV11-2 and TRBJ1-1; the D is unclear. The receptor was isolated from an adult with mismatch repair-deficient cancer. This chain's CDR3 is CASSLDPGNSEAFF. The CDR3 nucleotides are TGTGCCAGCAGCTTAGATCCGGGGAATTCTGAAGCTTTCTTT.